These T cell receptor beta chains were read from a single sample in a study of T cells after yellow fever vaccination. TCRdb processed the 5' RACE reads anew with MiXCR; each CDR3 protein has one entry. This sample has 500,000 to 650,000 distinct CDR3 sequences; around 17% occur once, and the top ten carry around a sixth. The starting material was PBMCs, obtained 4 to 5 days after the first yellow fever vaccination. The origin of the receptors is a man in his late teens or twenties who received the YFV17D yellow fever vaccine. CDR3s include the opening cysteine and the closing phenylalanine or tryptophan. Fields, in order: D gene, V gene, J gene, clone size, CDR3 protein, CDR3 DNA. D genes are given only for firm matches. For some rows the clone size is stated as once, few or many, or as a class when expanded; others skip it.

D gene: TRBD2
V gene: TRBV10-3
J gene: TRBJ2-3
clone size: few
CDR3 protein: CAITPAGTSGGPDTQYF
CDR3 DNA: TGTGCCATCACCCCCGCGGGTACTAGCGGGGGGCCAGATACGCAGTATTTT

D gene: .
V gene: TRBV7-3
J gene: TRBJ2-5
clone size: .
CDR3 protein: CASSLRGSGTQYF
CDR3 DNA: TGTGCCAGCAGCTTACGGGGTAGCGGGACCCAGTACTTC

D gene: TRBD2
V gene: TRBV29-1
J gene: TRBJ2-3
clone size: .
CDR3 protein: CSVDRTSGSTDTQYF
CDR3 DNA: TGCAGCGTTGATAGGACTAGCGGGAGCACAGATACGCAGTATTTT

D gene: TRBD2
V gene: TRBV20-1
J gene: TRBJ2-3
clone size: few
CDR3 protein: CSAVESGGTGDTQYF
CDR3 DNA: TGCAGTGCGGTTGAGAGCGGGGGGACCGGGGATACGCAGTATTTT

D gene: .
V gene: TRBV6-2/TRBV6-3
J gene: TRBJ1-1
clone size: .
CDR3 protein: CASSLSWGYTEAFF
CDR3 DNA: TGTGCCAGCAGCCTTTCTTGGGGGTACACTGAAGCTTTCTTT

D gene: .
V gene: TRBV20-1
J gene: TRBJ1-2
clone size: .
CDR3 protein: CSAPSGGGYGYTF
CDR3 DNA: TGCAGTGCCCCGAGTGGGGGCGGCTATGGCTACACCTTC

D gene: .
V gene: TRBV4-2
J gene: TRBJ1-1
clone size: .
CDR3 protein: CASSQVKTEAFF
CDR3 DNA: TGTGCCAGCAGCCAAGTAAAAACTGAAGCTTTCTTT

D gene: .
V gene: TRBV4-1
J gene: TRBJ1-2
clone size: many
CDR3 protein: CASSQSSYYGYTF
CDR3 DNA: TGCGCCAGCAGCCAATCCAGCTACTATGGCTACACCTTC

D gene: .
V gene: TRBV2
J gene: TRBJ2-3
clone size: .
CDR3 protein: CACSFRLRKGYSTDTQYF
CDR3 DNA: TGTGCCTGCAGTTTTCGTCTGAGGAAGGGATACAGCACAGATACGCAGTATTTT

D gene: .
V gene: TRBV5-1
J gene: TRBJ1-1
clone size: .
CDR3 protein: CASNLWGGTEAFF
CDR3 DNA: TGCGCCAGCAACCTATGGGGGGGCACTGAAGCTTTCTTT

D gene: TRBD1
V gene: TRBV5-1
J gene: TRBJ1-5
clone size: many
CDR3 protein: CASSRQGGSNQPQHF
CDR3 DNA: TGCGCCAGCAGCCGACAGGGGGGTAGCAATCAGCCCCAGCATTTT

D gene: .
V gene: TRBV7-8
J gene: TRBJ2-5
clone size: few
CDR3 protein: CAAGPVGETQYF
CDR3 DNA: TGTGCCGCAGGCCCCGTGGGGGAGACCCAGTACTTC

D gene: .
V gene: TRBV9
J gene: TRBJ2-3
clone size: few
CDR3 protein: CASSVGLGTNTDTQYF
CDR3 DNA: TGTGCCAGCAGCGTAGGTCTGGGGACAAACACAGATACGCAGTATTTT

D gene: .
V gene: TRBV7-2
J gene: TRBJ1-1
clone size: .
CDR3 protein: CASSLSRWNTEVFF
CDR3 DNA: TGTGCCAGCAGCTTATCTCGGTGGAACACTGAAGTTTTCTTT

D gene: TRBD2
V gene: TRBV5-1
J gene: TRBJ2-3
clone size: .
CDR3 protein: CASSSGPAGDTQYF
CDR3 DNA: TGCGCCAGCAGCTCGGGACCAGCGGGGGATACGCAGTATTTT

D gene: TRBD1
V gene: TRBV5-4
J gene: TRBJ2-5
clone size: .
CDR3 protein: CASSFRTGGAETQYF
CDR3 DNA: TGTGCCAGCAGCTTCCGGACAGGGGGCGCAGAGACCCAGTACTTC

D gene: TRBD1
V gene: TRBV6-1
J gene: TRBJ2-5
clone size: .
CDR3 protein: CASNWDRGFPETQYF
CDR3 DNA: TGTGCCAGCAACTGGGACAGGGGGTTTCCGGAGACCCAGTACTTC

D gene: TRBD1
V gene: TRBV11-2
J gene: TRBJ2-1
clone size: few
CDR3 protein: CASSLLAGGTDYNEQFF
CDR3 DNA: TGTGCCAGCAGCTTGCTGGCAGGGGGAACGGACTACAATGAGCAGTTCTTC

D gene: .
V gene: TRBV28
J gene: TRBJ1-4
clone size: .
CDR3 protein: CASSRRQLTTNEKLFF
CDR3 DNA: TGTGCCAGCAGCCGACGACAGCTTACAACTAATGAAAAACTGTTTTTT

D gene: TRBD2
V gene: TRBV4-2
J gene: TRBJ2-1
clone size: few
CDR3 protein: CASTRVGGSYNEQFF
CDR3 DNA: TGTGCCAGCACGCGGGTGGGGGGGTCCTACAATGAGCAGTTCTTC

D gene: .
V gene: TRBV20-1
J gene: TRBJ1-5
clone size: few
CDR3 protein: CSAILPGIGQPQHF
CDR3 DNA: TGCAGTGCAATCCTTCCAGGGATCGGTCAGCCCCAGCATTTT

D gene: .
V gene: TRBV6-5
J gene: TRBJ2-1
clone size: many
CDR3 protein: CASSSPGHLYGYEQFF
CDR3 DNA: TGTGCCAGCAGTTCTCCGGGACACCTGTATGGATATGAGCAGTTCTTC

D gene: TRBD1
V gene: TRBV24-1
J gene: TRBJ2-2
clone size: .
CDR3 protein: CATSDLAYGDRDTGELFF
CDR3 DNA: TGTGCCACCAGTGATTTGGCCTACGGAGACAGGGACACCGGGGAGCTGTTTTTT

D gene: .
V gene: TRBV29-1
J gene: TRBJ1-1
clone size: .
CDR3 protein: CSVERFGGGTEAFF
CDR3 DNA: TGCAGCGTTGAGAGGTTCGGGGGCGGCACTGAAGCTTTCTTT

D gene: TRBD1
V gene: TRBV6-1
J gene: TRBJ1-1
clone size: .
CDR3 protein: CASSPYEQGGTEAFF
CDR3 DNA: TGTGCCAGCAGCCCCTACGAACAGGGGGGAACTGAAGCTTTCTTT

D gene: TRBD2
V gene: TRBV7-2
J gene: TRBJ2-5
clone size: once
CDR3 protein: CASSFRQRGGQETQYF
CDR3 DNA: TGTGCCAGCAGCTTTCGTCAGCGGGGGGGCCAAGAGACCCAGTACTTC

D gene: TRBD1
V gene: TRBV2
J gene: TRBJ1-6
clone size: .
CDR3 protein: CASSVTGQNNSPLHF
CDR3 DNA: TGTGCCAGCAGTGTTACGGGACAGAATAATTCACCCCTCCACTTT

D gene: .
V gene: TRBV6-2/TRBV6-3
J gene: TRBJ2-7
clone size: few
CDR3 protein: CASSYGGTSPNYEQYF
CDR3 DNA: TGTGCCAGCAGTTACGGGGGGACCTCCCCCAACTACGAGCAGTACTTC

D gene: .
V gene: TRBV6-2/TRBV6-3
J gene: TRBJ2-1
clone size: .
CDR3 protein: CASRPGQNYNEQFF
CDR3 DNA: TGTGCCAGCAGACCGGGACAAAACTACAATGAGCAGTTCTTC

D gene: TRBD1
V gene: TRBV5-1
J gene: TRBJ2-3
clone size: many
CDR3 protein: CASSTGTASTDTQYF
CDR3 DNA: TGCGCCAGCAGCACGGGGACAGCTAGCACAGATACGCAGTATTTT

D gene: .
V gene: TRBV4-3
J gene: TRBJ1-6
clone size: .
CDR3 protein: CASSQDRGGNSPLHF
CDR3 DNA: TGCGCCAGCAGCCAAGACAGAGGCGGAAATTCACCCCTCCACTTT

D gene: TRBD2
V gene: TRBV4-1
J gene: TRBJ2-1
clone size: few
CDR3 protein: CASSQESASGDNEQFF
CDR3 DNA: TGCGCCAGCAGCCAAGAATCGGCTAGCGGGGACAATGAGCAGTTCTTC

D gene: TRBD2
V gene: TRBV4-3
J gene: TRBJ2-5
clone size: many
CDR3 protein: CASSQDISAGGVETQYF
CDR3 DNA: TGCGCCAGCAGCCAAGATATTTCAGCGGGGGGTGTGGAGACCCAGTACTTC

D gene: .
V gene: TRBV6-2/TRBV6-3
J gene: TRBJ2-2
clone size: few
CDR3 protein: CASSYYLQGVTNTGELFF
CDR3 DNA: TGTGCCAGCAGTTACTACCTTCAGGGAGTTACGAACACCGGGGAGCTGTTTTTT

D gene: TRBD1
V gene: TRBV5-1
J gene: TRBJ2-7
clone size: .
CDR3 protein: CASSFAQGNDEQYF
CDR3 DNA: TGCGCCAGCAGCTTCGCACAGGGGAACGACGAGCAGTACTTC

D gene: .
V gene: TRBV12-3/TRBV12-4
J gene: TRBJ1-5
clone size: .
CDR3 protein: CASSWTSDQPQHF
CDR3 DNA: TGTGCCAGCAGCTGGACATCCGATCAGCCCCAGCATTTT

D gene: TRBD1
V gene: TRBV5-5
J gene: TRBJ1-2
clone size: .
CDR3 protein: CASSYGQGGGYTF
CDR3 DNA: TGTGCCAGCAGTTATGGACAGGGAGGCGGCTACACCTTC

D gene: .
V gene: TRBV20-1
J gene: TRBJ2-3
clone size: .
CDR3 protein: CSAGGLTQYF
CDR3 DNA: TGCAGTGCCGGTGGTCTTACGCAGTATTTT